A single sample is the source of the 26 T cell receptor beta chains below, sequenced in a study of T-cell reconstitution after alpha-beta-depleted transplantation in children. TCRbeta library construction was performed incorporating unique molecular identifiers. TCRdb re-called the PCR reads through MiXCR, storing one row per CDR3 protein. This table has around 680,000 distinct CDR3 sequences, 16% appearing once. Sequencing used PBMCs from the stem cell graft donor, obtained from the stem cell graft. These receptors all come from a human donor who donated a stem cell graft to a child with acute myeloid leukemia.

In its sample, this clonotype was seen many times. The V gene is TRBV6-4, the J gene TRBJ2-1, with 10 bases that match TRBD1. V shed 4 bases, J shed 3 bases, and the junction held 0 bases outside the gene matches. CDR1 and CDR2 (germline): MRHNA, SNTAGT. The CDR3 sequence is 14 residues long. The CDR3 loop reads CASSGTGGYNEQFF. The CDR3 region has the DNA TGTGCCAGCAGTGGGACAGGGGGCTACAATGAGCAGTTCTTC.

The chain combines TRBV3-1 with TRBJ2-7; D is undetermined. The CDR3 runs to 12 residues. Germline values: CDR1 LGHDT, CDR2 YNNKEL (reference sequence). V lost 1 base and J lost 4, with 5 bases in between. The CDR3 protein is CASSQGRYEQYV. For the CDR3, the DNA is TGTGCCAGCAGCCAAGGCAGGTACGAGCAGTACGTC.

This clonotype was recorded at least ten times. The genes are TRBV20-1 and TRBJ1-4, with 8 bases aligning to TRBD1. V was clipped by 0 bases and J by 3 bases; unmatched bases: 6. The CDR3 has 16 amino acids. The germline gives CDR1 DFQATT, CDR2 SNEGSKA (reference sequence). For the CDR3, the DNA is TGCAGTGCTAGAGAAGTGACAGGGGCAGCTAATGAAAAACTGTTTTTT. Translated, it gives CSAREVTGAANEKLFF.

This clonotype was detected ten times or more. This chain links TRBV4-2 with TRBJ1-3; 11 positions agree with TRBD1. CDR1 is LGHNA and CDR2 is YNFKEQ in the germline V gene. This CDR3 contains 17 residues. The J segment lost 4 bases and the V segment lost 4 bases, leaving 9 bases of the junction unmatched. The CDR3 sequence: CASSPGTGGLTGNTIYF. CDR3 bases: TGTGCCAGCAGCCCCGGGACAGGGGGACTAACGGGAAACACCATATATTTT.

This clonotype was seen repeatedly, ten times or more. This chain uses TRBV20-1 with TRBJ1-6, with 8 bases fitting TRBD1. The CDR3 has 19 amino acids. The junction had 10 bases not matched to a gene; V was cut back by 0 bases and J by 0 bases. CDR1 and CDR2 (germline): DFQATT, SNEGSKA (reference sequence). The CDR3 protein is CSARDQWWDRSSYNSPLHF. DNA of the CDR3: TGCAGTGCTAGAGATCAGTGGTGGGACAGGAGCTCCTATAATTCACCCCTCCACTTT.

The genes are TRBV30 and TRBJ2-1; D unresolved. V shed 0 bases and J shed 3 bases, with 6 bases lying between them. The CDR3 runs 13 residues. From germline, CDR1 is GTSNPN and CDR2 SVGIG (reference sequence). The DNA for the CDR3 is TGTGCCTGGAGTGTTGACGGCTACAATGAGCAGTTCTTC. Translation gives CAWSVDGYNEQFF.

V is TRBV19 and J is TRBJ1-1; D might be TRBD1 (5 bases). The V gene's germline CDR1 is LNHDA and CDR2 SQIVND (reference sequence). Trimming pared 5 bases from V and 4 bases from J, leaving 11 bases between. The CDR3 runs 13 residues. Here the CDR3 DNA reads TGTGCCAGTAGTGAGGGGAGGGGCACTGAAGCTTTCTTT. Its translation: CASSEGRGTEAFF.

The CDR3 nucleotides read TGCAGCGTTGCGGTACAGGAAAGGGGCTACACCTTC. This encodes CSVAVQERGYTF. The J gene is TRBJ1-2, the V gene TRBV29-1; weak D call: TRBD1 (5 bases). Trimming shortened V by 4 bases and J by 8 bases, and 14 bases separated the two germline ends. From germline, CDR1 is SQVTM and CDR2 ANQGSEA. The CDR3 is 12 amino acids. Based on the CDR3 plus reference TRBV29-1 and TRBJ1-2, the full variable domain is SAVISQKPSRDICQRGTSLTIQCQVDSQVTMMFWYRQQPGQSLTLIATANQGSEATYESGFVIDKFPISRPNLTFSTLTVSNMSPEDSSIYLCSVAVQERGYTFGSGTRLTVV.

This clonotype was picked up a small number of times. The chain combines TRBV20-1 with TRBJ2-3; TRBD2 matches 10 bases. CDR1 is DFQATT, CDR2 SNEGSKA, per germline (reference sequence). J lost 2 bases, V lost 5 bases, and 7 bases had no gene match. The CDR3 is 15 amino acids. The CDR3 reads CSAPLAGAYTDTQYF. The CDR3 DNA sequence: TGCAGTGCTCCGCTAGCGGGGGCCTACACAGATACGCAGTATTTT.

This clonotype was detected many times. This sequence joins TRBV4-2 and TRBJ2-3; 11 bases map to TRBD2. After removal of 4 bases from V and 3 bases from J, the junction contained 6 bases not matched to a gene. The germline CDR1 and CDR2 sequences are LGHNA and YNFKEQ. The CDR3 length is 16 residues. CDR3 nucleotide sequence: TGTGCCAGCAGCCTTAGCGGGGGGGCTGTGACAGATACGCAGTATTTT. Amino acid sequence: CASSLSGGAVTDTQYF.

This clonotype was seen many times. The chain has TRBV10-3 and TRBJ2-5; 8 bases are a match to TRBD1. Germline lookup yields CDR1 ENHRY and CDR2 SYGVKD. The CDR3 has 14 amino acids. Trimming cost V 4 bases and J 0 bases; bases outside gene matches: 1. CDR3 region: CAISGDRYQETQYF. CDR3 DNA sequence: TGTGCCATCAGTGGGGACAGGTACCAAGAGACCCAGTACTTC.

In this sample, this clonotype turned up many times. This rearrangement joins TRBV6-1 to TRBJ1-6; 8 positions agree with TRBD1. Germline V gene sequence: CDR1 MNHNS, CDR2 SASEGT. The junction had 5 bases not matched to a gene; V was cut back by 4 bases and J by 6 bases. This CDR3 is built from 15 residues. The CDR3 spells CASSVYGQGNSPLHF. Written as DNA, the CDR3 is TGTGCCAGCAGTGTCTATGGACAGGGTAATTCACCCCTCCACTTT.

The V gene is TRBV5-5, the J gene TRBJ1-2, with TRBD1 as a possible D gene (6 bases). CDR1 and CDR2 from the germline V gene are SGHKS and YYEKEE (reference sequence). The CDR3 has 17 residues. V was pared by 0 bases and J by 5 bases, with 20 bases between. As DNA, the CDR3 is TGTGCCAGCAGCTTGGCCGTGGAGGGGGGTCTCGCTTATGGCTACACCTTC. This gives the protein CASSLAVEGGLAYGYTF. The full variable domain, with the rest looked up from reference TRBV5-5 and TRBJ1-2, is DAGVTQSPTHLIKTRGQQVTLRCSPISGHKSVSWYQQVLGQGPQFIFQYYEKEERGRGNFPDRFSARQFPNYSSELNVNALLLGDSALYLCASSLAVEGGLAYGYTFGSGTRLTVV.

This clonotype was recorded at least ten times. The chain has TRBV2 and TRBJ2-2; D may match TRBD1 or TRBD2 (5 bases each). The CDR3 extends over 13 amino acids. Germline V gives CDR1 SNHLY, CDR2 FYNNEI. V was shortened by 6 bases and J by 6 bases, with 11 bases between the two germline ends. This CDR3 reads CASRGTFAGELFF. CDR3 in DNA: TGTGCCAGCAGGGGGACCTTCGCCGGGGAGCTGTTTTTT.

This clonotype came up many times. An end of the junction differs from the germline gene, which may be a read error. The CDR3 loop is CASSPGEGGNSGYTF. The CDR3 bases are TGTGCCAGCAGTCCCGGTGAAGGGGGGAACTCTGGCTACACCTTC. The chain employs TRBV27 and TRBJ1-2; perhaps TRBD1 as D (6 bases). CDR1 is MNHEY and CDR2 is SMNVEV in the germline V gene (reference sequence). The CDR3 loop spans 15 amino acids.

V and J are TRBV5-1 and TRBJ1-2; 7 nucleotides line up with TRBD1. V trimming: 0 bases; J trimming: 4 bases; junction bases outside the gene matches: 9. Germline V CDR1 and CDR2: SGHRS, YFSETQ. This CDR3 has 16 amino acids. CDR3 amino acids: CASSLEVGGLGYGYTF. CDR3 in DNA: TGCGCCAGCAGCTTGGAAGTAGGGGGCCTGGGCTATGGCTACACCTTC.

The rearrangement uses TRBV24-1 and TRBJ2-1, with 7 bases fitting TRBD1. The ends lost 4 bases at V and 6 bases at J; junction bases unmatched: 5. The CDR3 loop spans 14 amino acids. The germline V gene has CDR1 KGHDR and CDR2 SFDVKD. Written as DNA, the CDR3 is TGTGCCACCAGTGAACAGGGGAGTACCAATGAGCAGTTCTTC. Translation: CATSEQGSTNEQFF.

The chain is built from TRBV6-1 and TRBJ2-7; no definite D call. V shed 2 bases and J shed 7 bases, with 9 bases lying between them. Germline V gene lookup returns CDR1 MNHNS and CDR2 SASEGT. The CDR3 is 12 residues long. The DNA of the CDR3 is TGTGCCAGCAGTGAAAGGGTGGGGGAGCAGTACTTC. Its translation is CASSERVGEQYF.

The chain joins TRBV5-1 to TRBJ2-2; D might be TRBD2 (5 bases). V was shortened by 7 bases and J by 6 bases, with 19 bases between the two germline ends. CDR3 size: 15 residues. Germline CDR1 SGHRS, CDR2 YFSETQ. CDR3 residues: CASAKEENVAGELFF. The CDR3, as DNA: TGCGCCAGCGCTAAGGAGGAGAATGTAGCCGGGGAGCTGTTTTTT.

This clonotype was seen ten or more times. CDR3 bases: TGCAGTGCTGCGCGGGGAGCCGCTAACTATGGCTACACCTTC. Translated: CSAARGAANYGYTF. The chain has TRBV20-1 and TRBJ1-2; D remains ambiguous. Germline loops: CDR1 DFQATT, CDR2 SNEGSKA (reference sequence). Trimming cost V 5 bases and J 0 bases, with 13 bases left between them. The CDR3 extends over 14 amino acids.

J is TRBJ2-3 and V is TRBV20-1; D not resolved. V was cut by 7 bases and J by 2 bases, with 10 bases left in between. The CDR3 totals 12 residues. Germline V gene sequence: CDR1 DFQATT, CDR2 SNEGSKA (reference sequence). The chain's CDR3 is CSGEEDTDTQYF. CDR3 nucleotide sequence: TGCAGTGGGGAAGAGGACACAGATACGCAGTATTTT.

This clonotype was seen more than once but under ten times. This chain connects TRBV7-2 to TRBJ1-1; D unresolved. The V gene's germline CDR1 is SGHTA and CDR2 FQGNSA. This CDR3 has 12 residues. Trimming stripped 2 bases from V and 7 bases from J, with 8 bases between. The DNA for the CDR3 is TGTGCCAGCAGCTTACTGGGGATTGAAGCTTTCTTT. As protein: CASSLLGIEAFF. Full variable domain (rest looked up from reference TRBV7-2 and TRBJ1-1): GAGVSQSPSNKVTEKGKDVELRCDPISGHTALYWYRQSLGQGLEFLIYFQGNSAPDKSGLPSDRFSAERTGGSVSTLTIQRTQQEDSAVYLCASSLLGIEAFFGQGTRLTVV.

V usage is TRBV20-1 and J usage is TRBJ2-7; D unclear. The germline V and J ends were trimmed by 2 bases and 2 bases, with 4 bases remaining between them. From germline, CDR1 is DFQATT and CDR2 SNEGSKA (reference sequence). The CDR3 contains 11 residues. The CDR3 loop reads CSARTPYEQYV. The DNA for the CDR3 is TGCAGTGCTAGAACTCCCTACGAGCAGTACGTC.

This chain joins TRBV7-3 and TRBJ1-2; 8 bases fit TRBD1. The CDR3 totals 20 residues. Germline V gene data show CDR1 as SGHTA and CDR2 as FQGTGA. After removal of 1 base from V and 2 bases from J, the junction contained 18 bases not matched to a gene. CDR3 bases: TGTGCCAGCAGCTTAAGGCTTTTGACGGACAGGGCCAAACTGAACTATGGCTACACCTTC. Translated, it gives CASSLRLLTDRAKLNYGYTF.

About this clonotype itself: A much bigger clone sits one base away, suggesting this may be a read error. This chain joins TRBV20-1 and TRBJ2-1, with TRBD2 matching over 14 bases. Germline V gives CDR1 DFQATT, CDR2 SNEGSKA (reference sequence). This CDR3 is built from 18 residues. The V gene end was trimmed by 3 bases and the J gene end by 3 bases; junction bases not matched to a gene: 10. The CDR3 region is CSARRLAGGKSCYNEQFF. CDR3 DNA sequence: TGCAGTGCTAGGCGACTAGCGGGGGGGAAGAGCTGCTACAATGAGCAGTTCTTC.

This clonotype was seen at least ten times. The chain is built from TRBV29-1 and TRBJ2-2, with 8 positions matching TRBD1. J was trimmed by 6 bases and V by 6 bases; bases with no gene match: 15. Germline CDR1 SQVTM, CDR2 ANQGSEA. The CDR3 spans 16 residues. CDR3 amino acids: CSVLLWQGAYPGELFF. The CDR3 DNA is TGCAGCGTCCTCCTGTGGCAGGGGGCGTATCCCGGGGAGCTGTTTTTT.